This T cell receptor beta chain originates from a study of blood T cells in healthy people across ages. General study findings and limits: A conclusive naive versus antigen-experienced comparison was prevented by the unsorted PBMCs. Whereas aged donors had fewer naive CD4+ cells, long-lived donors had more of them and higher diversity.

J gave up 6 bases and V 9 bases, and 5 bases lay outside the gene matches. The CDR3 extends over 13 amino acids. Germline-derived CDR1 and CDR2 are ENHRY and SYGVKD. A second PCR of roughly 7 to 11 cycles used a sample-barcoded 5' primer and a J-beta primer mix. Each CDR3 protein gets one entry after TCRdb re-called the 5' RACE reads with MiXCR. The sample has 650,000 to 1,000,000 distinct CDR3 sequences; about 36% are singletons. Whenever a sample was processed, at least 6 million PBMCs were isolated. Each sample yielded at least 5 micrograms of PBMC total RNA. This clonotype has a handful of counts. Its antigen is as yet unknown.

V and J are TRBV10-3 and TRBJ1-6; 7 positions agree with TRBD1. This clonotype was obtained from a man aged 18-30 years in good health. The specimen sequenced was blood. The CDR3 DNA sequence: TGTGCCATACGACAGGGACGTAATTCACCCCTCCACTTT. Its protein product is CAIRQGRNSPLHF.